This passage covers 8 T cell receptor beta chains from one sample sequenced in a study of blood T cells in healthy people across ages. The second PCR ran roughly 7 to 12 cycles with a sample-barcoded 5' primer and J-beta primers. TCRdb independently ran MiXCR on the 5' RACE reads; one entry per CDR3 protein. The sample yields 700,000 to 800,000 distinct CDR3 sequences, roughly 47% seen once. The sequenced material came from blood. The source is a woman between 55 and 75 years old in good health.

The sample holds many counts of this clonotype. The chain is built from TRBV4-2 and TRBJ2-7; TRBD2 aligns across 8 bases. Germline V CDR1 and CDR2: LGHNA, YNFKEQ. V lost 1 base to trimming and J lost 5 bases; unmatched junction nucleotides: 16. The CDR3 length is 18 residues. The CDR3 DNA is TGTGCCAGCAGCCAAGTTGGGGGTTTGACAGCGGGAGCCCACGAGCAGTACTTC. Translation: CASSQVGGLTAGAHEQYF.

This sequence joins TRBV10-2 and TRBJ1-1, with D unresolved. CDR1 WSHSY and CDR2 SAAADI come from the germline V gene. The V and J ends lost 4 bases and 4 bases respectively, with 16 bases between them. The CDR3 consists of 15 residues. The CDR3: CASSASGVTGTEAFF. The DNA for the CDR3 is TGCGCCAGCAGTGCTAGTGGGGTTACGGGCACTGAAGCTTTCTTT.

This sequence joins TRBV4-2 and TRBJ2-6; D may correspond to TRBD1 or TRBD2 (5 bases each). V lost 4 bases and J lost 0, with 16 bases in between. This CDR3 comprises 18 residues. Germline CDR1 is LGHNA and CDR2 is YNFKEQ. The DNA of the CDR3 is TGTGCCAGCAGCCGAGGGGACCCCCAGAGCTCTGGGGCCAACGTCCTGACTTTC. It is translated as CASSRGDPQSSGANVLTF.

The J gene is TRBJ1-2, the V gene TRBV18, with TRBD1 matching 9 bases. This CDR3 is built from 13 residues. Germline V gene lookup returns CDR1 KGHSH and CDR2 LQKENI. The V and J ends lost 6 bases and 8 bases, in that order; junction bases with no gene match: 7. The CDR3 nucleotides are TGTGCCAGCTCGGGGGACAGGGTACGAGGCTACACCTTC. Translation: CASSGDRVRGYTF.

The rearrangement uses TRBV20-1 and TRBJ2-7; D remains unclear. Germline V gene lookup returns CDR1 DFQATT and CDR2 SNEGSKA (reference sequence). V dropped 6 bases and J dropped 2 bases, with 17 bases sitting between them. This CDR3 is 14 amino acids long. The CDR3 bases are TGCAGTGCCCCTTTGTGGGGTTCCACCTACGAGCAGTACTTC. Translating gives CSAPLWGSTYEQYF.

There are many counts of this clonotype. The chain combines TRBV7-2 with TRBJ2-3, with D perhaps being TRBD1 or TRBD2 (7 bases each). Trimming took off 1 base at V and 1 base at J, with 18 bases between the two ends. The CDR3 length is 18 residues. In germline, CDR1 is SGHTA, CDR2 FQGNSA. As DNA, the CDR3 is TGTGCCAGCAGCTTAGGCTTTAGGGGGCTAGCGGGCACAGATACGCAGTATTTT. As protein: CASSLGFRGLAGTDTQYF.

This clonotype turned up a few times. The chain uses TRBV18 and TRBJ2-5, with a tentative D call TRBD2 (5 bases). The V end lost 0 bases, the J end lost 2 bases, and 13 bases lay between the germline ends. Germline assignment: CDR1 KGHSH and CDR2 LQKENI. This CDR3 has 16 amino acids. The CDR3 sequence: CASSPPGRGSQETQYF. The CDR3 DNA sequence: TGTGCCAGCTCACCACCGGGCCGGGGAAGTCAAGAGACCCAGTACTTC.

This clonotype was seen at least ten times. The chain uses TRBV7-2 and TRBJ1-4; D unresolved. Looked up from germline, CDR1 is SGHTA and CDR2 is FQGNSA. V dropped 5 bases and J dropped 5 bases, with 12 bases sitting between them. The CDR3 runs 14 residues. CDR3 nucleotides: TGTGCCAGCAGCCCCGGACGGAAAAATGAAAAACTGTTTTTT. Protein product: CASSPGRKNEKLFF. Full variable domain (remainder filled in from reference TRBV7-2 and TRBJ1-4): GAGVSQSPSNKVTEKGKDVELRCDPISGHTALYWYRQSLGQGLEFLIYFQGNSAPDKSGLPSDRFSAERTGGSVSTLTIQRTQQEDSAVYLCASSPGRKNEKLFFGSGTQLSVL.